This T cell receptor (beta chain) emerged from a study of long-term antiretroviral therapy in people with HIV. Sequencing relied on immunoSEQ assay v3.0, run at survey level. TCRdb's copy holds only in-frame clones and misses some; the assay was immunoSEQ multiplex PCR. Among 20,000 to 25,000 clones listed, about 88% were seen once. This CDR3 contains 13 residues. V lost 7 bases, J lost 5 bases, and 15 bases lay in between. Germline CDR1 MNHNS, CDR2 SASEGT. The study used samples holding roughly 0.95-11 million cryopreserved PBMC before DNA extraction. The receptor was derived from a woman aged 25 to 39 with HIV. Sequencing was performed on unsorted PBMCs, taken 1.9 years after starting antiretroviral therapy. This chain uses TRBV6-1 with TRBJ2-7, with D maybe TRBD1 (6 bases). The CDR3 coding sequence is TGTGCCAGCAAGCTCAACAGGGTCAACGAGCAGTACGTC. Protein: CASKLNRVNEQYV.